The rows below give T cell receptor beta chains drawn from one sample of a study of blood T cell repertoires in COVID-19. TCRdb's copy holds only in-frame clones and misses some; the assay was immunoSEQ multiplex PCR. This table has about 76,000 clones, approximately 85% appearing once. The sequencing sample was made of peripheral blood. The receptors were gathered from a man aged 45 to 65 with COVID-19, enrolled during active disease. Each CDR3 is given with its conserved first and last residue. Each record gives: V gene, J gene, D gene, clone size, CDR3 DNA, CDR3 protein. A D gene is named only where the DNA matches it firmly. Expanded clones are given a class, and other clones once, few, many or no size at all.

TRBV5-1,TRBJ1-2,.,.,TGCGCCAGCAGCTTGGGGCAGGGAACTTTCTATGGCTACACCTTC,CASSLGQGTFYGYTF
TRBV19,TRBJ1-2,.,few,TGTGCCAGTAGTATAGGGTCCGCACAGTCGTATGGCTACACCTTC,CASSIGSAQSYGYTF
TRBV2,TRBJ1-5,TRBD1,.,TGTGCCAGCAGTGAAGCGGGGACAGTTAATAGCAATCAGCCCCAGCATTTT,CASSEAGTVNSNQPQHF
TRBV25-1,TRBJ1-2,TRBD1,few,TGTGCCAGCAAGGCGGCAGGGGGTAACTATGGCTACACCTTC,CASKAAGGNYGYTF
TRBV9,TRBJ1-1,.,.,TGTGCCAGCAGCTCGGACAGAAACACTGAAGCTTTCTTT,CASSSDRNTEAFF
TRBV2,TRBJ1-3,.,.,TGTGCCAGCAGTTATCAACAGGTTTTCTCTGGAAACACCATATATTTT,CASSYQQVFSGNTIYF
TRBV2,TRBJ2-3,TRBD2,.,TGTGCCAGCACAACCGGGACTAGCGCTACAGATACGCAGTATTTT,CASTTGTSATDTQYF
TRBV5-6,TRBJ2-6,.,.,TGTGCCAGCAGCTTGACGACAGGCCGGTATGGGGCCAACGTCCTGACTTTC,CASSLTTGRYGANVLTF
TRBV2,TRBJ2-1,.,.,TGTGCCAGCAACGGCGGGTCCTCCTACAATGAGCAGTTCTTC,CASNGGSSYNEQFF
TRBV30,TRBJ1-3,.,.,TGTGCCTGGAGTCTGGCGGCATCTGGAAACACCATATATTTT,CAWSLAASGNTIYF
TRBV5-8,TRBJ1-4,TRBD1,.,TGTGCCAGCAGCCTGTACAGGGGGGGTAATGAAAAACTGTTTTTT,CASSLYRGGNEKLFF
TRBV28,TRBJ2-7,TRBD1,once,TGTGCCAGCAGTTTGGCGGGGACAGGGCCCTCCGAGCAGTACTTC,CASSLAGTGPSEQYF
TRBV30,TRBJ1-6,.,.,TGTGCCTGGGCCCTAAGTAATTCACCCCTCCACTTT,CAWALSNSPLHF
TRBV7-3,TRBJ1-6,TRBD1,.,TGTGCCAGCAGCGCTAACAGGGGGCGCCGGTCACCCCTCCACTTT,CASSANRGRRSPLHF
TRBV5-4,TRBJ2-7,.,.,TGTGCCAGCAGCCCCACCGGTAGTGGCGGCATTTACGAGCAGTACTTC,CASSPTGSGGIYEQYF
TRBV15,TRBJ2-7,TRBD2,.,TGTGCCACCAGCAGAGGAGCGGGAATCCGCTACGAGCAGTACTTC,CATSRGAGIRYEQYF
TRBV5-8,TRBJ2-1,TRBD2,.,TGTGCCAGCAGCTTGGCCATTAGACTAGCGGTCCCTAGTGAGCAGTTCTTC,CASSLAIRLAVPSEQFF
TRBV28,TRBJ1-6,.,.,TGTGCCAGCAGTTTCCTAGTTTCACCCCTCCACTTT,CASSFLVSPLHF
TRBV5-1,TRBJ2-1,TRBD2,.,TGCGCCAGCAGCGGAAGACTAGCGGGAGGCCCCGGATCAAGTGAGCAGTTCTTC,CASSGRLAGGPGSSEQFF
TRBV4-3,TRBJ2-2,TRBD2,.,TGCGCCAGCAGCCATTGGACTAGCGGGGCTAAAGGGGAGCTGTTTTTT,CASSHWTSGAKGELFF
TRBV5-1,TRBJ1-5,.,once,TGCGCCAGCAGCTTGGAGGGGGGGCTTCAGCCCCAGCATTTT,CASSLEGGLQPQHF
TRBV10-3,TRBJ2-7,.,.,TGTGCCATAAAGAGGGACACGTATACCTACGAGCAGTACTTC,CAIKRDTYTYEQYF
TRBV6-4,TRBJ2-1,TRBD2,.,TGTGCCAGCAGCCCTCAGCGGGAGGGGACGAAGTTCTTC,CASSPQREGTKFF
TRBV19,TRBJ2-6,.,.,TGTGCCAGTAGTATGCAGGGCACCTCTGGGGCCAACGTCCTGACTTTC,CASSMQGTSGANVLTF
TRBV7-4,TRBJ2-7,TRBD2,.,TGTGCCAGCAGCACATTGCCCTGGACTAGCGGCTCCTCAGGCGTCTACGAGCAGTACTTC,CASSTLPWTSGSSGVYEQYF
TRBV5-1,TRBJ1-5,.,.,TGCGCCAGCAGCTTGAATCGCGATCAGCCCCAGCATTTT,CASSLNRDQPQHF
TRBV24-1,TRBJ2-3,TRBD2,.,TGTGCCACCTCGCGGGAGGGCCCTGCAGATACGCAGTATTTT,CATSREGPADTQYF
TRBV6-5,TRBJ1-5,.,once,TGTGCCAGCAGTTACTCGGGTTGGGGCTCCAATCAGCCCCAGCATTTT,CASSYSGWGSNQPQHF
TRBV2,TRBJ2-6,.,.,TGTGCCAGCATACGGGAAAAGGTATCTGGGGCCAACGTCCTGACTTTC,CASIREKVSGANVLTF
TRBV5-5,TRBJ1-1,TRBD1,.,TGTGCCAGCAGCAGGACGACAGGGGCCAACACTGAAGCTTTCTTT,CASSRTTGANTEAFF
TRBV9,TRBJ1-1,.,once,TGTGCCAGCAGCGCCGACTATTGGGGCACTGAAGCTTTCTTT,CASSADYWGTEAFF
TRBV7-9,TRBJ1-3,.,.,TGTGCCAGCAGCACCTGGGGGCCCATATATTTT,CASSTWGPIYF
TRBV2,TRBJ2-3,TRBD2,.,TGTGCCAGCAGGCGGGGGACTAGCGGGAAAGATACGCAGTATTTT,CASRRGTSGKDTQYF
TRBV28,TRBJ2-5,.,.,TGTGCCAGCAGTCTCACCCGACCTCTTCAGGGAGGAGAGACCCAGTACTTC,CASSLTRPLQGGETQYF
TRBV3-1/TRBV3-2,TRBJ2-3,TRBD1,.,TGTGCCAGCGAACAACAGGGGACAGATACGCAGTATTTT,CASEQQGTDTQYF
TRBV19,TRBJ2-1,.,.,TGTGCCAGTAGTATAACTGCGGATCCTCGAAATGAGCAGTTCTTC,CASSITADPRNEQFF
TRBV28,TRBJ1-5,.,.,TGTGCCAGCAGCCGTGTCAGTCAGCCCCAGCATTTT,CASSRVSQPQHF
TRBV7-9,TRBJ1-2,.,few,TGTGCCAGCAGCGAAACAGGGTTTGGCTACACCTTC,CASSETGFGYTF
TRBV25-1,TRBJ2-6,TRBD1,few,TGTGCCAGCAGTGAATCAGACAGGGCTGGGGCCAACGTCCTGACTTTC,CASSESDRAGANVLTF
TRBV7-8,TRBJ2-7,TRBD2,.,TGTGCCAGCAGCTTAAAGGCGGGAGGGCCGCTCGAGCAGTACTTC,CASSLKAGGPLEQYF
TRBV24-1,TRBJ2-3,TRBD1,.,TGTGCCACCAGTGGACCGGGACAGGCACCTTCTCAGGATACGCAGTATTTT,CATSGPGQAPSQDTQYF
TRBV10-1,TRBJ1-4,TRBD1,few,TGCGCCAGCAGTGCATGGACAGGGTGTCTTAGCGAAAAACTGTTTTTT,CASSAWTGCLSEKLFF
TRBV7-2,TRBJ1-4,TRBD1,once,TGTGCCAGCAGCTTACGGACAGGTTCGGGTGAAAAACTGTTTTTT,CASSLRTGSGEKLFF
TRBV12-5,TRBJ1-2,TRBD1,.,TGTGCTAGTGGCCCCTCCGGACAGGGGATCTATGGCTACACCTTC,CASGPSGQGIYGYTF
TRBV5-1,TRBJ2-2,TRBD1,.,TGCGCCAGCAGCTGGGACAGGGGAAGCACCGGGGAGCTGTTTTTT,CASSWDRGSTGELFF
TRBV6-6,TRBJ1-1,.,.,TGTGCCAGCCGACGGGGGGAGTACACTGAAGCTTTCTTT,CASRRGEYTEAFF
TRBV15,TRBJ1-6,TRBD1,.,TGTGCCACCAGCTTGGGACAGACTAATTCACCCCTCCACTTT,CATSLGQTNSPLHF
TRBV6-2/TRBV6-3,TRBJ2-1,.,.,TGTGCCAGCAGTTACGGGCCCCCCAATGAGCAGTTCTTC,CASSYGPPNEQFF
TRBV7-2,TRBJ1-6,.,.,TGTGCCAGCAGTCAACAGGGTCCCCCCCTCCACTTT,CASSQQGPPLHF
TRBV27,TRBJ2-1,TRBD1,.,TGTGCCAGCAGTTTACAAGGACAGGGTGGAAAAGAGCAGTTCTTC,CASSLQGQGGKEQFF